This TCR beta chain stems from a study of cytomegalovirus exposure and HLA in healthy donors (dated by TCRdb to the late 2010s). Some background on the complete study: According to an earlier analysis of 587 of the donors, 200 million or so T cells yielded some 120 million unique TCR beta sequences and less than 300 Gb of sequence data. Approximately 300 gigabases of sequencing data and tens of millions of unique TCR sequences made up an early release that covered 500 to 650 HLA-typed donors. Among the roughly 400 genotyped donors, around 81% belonged to the genetic ancestry cluster associated with self-reported Caucasian donors. The study was designed to test whether signatures of past pathogen exposure could be identified by cataloging public T cell receptors. The T cell repertoires of some 700 subjects were profiled by immunosequencing and related to cytomegalovirus serostatus. Besides the first cohort of more than 650 subjects, a separate validation cohort made up of roughly 120 different subjects was used. High-throughput TCR immunosequencing, statistical association of individual TCRs with disease status, and machine learning were combined to predict cytomegalovirus infection status. In a later analysis, previously published TCR beta repertoires from some 640 donors were re-analyzed and high-resolution HLA genotyping was added so that TCR occurrence patterns could be studied. Rather than drawing on any new phenotypic data, the later analysis identified candidate immune exposures from TCR beta sequences and the way those sequences occurred across donors. In an earlier analysis of 500 to 650 of the donors, high-throughput TCR beta sequencing was used to judge whether each TCR beta V gene segment behaved as functional or pseudogenic. Alongside the repertoire data, information on donor age, sex, ethnicity and CMV serostatus was compiled. Genome-wide SNP genotypes for about 65% of the roughly 670 donors were used in a later genetic analysis, which treated that subset as a discovery cohort. Every discovery cohort repertoire had been produced on one sequencing platform. HLA typing included class I and class II loci at four-digit resolution. Typing coverage varied by locus: roughly 629-630 donors for A, B, C, DRB1 and DQB1; about 520 for DQA1; about 570 for DPA1; 400 to 480 for DPB1. A handful of DR-DQ haplotypes were handled as single units for association and clustering because linkage in the cohort was strong. On average, around 230,000 unique TCR beta nucleotide sequences were sequenced per donor among about 400 genotyped donors of the cohort, with roughly 18% of those sequences being non-productive. General study outcomes and caveats: Most CMV-associated TCR beta chains appeared to be HLA-restricted in a later analysis, and the HLA associations seemed to be driven largely by CMV exposure. HLA typing was unavailable for some donors at each locus, so association tests used only the typed subset. In a later analysis, HLA-associated TCR beta chains showed more clonal expansion and lower generation probabilities than non-associated chains that were equally common. When HLA alleles, especially DR and DQ, strongly co-occurred, TCR associations were difficult to assign to individual alleles. A later analysis found that TCR association rates varied across HLA loci, with DRB1 alleles showing the most associated TCRs and HLA-C alleles the fewest. Only TCR beta chains were sequenced in this cohort, and the absence of alpha or paired-chain data limited detectable features. A further reported finding was that TCR beta sequences accurately predicted the HLA-A and HLA-B alleles for most subjects in the first cohort. Linkage disequilibrium might explain the correlated functional status among segregating V segments, but an unknown experimental factor could not be ruled out. In vitro tests confirmed that three of the cytomegalovirus-associated TCR beta chains recognize cytomegalovirus antigens. A total of roughly 160 TCR beta chains were listed by the study as associated with cytomegalovirus. While some public TCRs were present in many individuals, most TCR sequences turned up only very rarely across donors. In a later analysis, 15,000 to 20,000 TCR beta sequences were associated with specific HLA alleles at a false discovery rate of 0.05. In a later analysis, several top co-occurrence clusters were reported to appear linked to parvovirus B19, influenza, CMV and Epstein-Barr virus. CMV serostatus was the only immune exposure information available for the cohort. In an earlier analysis of fewer than 750 of the donors, most TCR beta V segments were observed in productive rearrangements about 90% or about 30% of the time, broadly matching IMGT annotations. Because counts were too low, about 15 rarely observed V segments, including chromosome 9 orphons, were left out of the earlier analysis of 500 to 750 of the donors. A cluster of highly shared sequence variants was judged likely to represent a technical artifact of the sequencing pipeline. Roughly uniform sequencing depth across donors was assumed in presence/absence analyses, although this assumption may not hold. V-gene and J-gene trimming of TCR beta chains was associated with a missense DCLRE1C variant in a later genetic analysis, and the association was replicated in an independent cohort. The authors suggested that the approach could potentially be generalized to other disease states and immunological phenotypes. The classifier was reported to diagnose cytomegalovirus status with high specificity and sensitivity in both the original cohort and the validation cohort. A later genetic analysis reported fewer N-insertions in productive TCRs among donors in an Asian-associated ancestry cluster than the roughly 720-donor mean.

The cohort comprised several hundred healthy bone marrow donors. All cohort members were sampled while nominally healthy, although unrecorded immune exposures were likely present. The donor was CMV seronegative and was included in the group of several hundred seronegative cohort members. A peripheral blood sample was provided by each donor, and peripheral blood mononuclear cells were used for TCR beta sequencing. Genomic DNA extraction from the blood cell samples was performed with the Qiagen DNeasy Blood Extraction Kit. The method was the immunoSEQ multiplex PCR assay. For the multiplex PCR, a mixture combining 60 forward primers for TCR Vbeta segments and 13 reverse primers for TCR Jbeta segments was used. The CDR3 region of rearranged TCR beta genes was amplified from genomic DNA by a multiplex PCR assay. The amplified TCR beta libraries were sequenced on the Illumina HiSeq System as 87-base-pair reads. The original methods were these. A later analysis tallied about 77 million unique TCR beta chains across the 660 or so repertoires, and around 9.9 million of those chains were shared by two or more donors. Raw reads were error-corrected and collapsed into unique sequences by a nearest-neighbor algorithm in which closely related sequences were merged to remove PCR and sequencing errors. To assign V, D and J gene segments, CDR3 sequences were aligned to IMGT reference sequences. For a sequence to be retained, a match of at least six nucleotides to both a V gene segment and a J gene segment was required. Rearrangements were classified as productive when the CDR3 lacked stop codons and remained in frame with V and J, and all other rearrangements were classified as non-productive. CDR3 was defined by IMGT convention, running from the second conserved V-encoded cysteine to the conserved J-encoded phenylalanine. Sequences without an unambiguous match to a single V gene segment were excluded from the earlier analysis of several hundred of the donors. An earlier analysis of some 610 of the donors called V segments functional above 56.7% productive rearrangements and segregating when the between-donor standard deviation exceeded 5%. A statistical classification framework was built to diagnose cytomegalovirus status from the catalog of TCR beta chain sequences. V and J gene assignment, in a later analysis, came from comparing TCR nucleotide sequences with IMGT/GENE-DB human TR gene sequences. In a later analysis, CDR3 sequences and most-parsimonious VDJ recombination scenarios were assigned using the TCRdist pipeline. In a later analysis, each TCR beta chain was defined by its CDR3 amino acid sequence together with its V-gene family, and reads without a unique V-gene family were excluded. To address suspected cross-contamination and a sequencing artifact, a later analysis removed a few hundred highly shared, low-generation-probability nucleotide sequences. In a later analysis, a clonal expansion index for each public chain was calculated from normalized within-repertoire ranks of inferred template counts. In a later analysis, generation probabilities were computed using a VDJ recombination model fitted to out-of-frame rearrangements, and the results were checked against IGoR. In a later analysis, TCR-TCR, TCR-HLA and TCR-CMV co-occurrence was scored with hypergeometric tests, and a repertoire-size bias correction was applied to TCR pairs. False discovery rates were estimated in a later analysis by permuting HLA or CMV assignments 20 times. A later analysis grouped co-occurring TCRs with DBSCAN, adding TCRdist sequence similarity when clustering within HLA-allele-positive subsets. Co-occurrence clustering excluded repertoires with fewer than 30,000 or more than 120,000 public chains, plus five with anomalous nucleotide sharing. The source is immuneACCESS, and TCRdb retained only in-frame sequences with V and J called. Part of the clones is not carried over; for the studies checked, unresolved V genes explain less than half of this, and the remainder is unexplained. V and J calls and clone size are as listed in that table; D and trimming were resolved from the DNA. This sample has approximately 81,000 clones in its table, and roughly 80% of those were observed once. The ten largest clones add up to 2.4% of the sample.

Details on this clone: This clone's antigen is unknown. Base-call qualities are not available, and no considerably larger clone is one nucleotide away.

The receptor was derived from a woman between 50 and 59 years old in good health and CMV-seronegative. Sequenced input: PBMCs.

The CDR3 reads CASRATTYEQYF. The DNA sequence is given as TGTGCCAGCAGAGCGACGACCTACGAGCAGTACTTC. The chain uses TRBV6-5 and TRBJ2-7; the D gene cannot be resolved reliably. Trimming removed 6 bases from V and 2 bases from J, leaving 8 bases between the germline ends. Reading the germline V gene gives CDR1 MNHEY and CDR2 SVGAGI. The CDR3 covers 12 residues, taking in both the cysteine and the phenylalanine. The retained sequence is limited to the CDR3, 36 bases, with the frame set at the first base.